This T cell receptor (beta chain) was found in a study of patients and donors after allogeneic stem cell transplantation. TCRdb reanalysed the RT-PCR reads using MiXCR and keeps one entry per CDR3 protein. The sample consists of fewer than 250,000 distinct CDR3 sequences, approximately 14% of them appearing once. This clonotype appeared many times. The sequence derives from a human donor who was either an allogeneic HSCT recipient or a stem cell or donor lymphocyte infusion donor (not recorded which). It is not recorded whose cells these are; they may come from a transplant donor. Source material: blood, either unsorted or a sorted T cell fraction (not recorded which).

In nucleotides, the CDR3 is TGCGCCAGCAGCTTGGAGGACTATGGCTACACCTTC. Residues: CASSLEDYGYTF. The V call is TRBV5-1, the J call TRBJ1-2; no reliable D call. The CDR3 consists of 12 residues. V lost 0 bases to trimming and J lost 3 bases, with 3 bases between them. CDR1 SGHRS and CDR2 YFSETQ come from the germline V gene.